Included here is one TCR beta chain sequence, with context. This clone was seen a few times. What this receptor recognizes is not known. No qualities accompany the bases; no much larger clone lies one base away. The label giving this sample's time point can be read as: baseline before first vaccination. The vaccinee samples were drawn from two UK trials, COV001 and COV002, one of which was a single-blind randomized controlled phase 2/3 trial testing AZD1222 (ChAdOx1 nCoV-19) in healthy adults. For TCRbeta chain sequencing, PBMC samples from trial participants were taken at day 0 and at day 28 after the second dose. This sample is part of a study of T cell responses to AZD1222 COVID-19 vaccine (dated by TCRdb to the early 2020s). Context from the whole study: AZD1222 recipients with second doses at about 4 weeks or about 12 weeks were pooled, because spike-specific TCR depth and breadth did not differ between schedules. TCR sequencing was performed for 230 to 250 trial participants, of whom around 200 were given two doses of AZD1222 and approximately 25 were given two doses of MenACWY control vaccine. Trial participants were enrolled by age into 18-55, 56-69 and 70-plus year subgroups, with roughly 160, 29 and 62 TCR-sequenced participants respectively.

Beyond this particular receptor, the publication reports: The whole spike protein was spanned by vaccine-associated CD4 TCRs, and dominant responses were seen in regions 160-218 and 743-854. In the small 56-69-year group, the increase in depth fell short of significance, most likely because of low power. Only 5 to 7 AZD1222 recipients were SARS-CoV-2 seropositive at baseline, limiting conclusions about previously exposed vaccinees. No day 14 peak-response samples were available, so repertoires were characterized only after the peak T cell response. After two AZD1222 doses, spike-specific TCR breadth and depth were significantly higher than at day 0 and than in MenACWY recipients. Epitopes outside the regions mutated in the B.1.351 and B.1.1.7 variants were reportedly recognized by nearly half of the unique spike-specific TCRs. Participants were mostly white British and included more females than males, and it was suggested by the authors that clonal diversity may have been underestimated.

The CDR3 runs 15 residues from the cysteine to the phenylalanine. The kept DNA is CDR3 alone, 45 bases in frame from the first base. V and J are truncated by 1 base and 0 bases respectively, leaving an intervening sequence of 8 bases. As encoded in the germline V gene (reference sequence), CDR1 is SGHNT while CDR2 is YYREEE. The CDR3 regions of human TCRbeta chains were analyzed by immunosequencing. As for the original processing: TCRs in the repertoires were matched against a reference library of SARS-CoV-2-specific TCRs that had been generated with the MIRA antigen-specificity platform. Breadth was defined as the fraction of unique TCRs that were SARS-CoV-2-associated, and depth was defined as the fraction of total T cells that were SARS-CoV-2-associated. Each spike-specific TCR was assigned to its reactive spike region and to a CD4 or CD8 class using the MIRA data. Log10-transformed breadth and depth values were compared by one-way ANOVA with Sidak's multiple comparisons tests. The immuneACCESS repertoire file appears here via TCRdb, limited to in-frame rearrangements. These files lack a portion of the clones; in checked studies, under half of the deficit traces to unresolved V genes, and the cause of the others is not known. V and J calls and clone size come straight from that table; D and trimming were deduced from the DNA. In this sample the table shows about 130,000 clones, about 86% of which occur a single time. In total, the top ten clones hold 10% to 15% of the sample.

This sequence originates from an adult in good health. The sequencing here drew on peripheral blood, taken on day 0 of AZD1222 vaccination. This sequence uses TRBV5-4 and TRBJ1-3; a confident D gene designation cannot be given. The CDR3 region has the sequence CASSLSFSSGNTIYF. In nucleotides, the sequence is TGTGCCAGCAGCTTGAGTTTCAGCTCTGGAAACACCATATATTTT.